The clone carrying this T cell receptor beta chain was seen a few times. These data come from a study of spatial heterogeneity in lung cancer. TCRdb redid the calling of the 5' RACE reads with MiXCR, one entry per CDR3 protein. This sample yields under 100,000 distinct CDR3 sequences, of which around 9% are seen a single time; 6.9% belongs to the top ten. Germline V gene sequence: CDR1 MDHEN, CDR2 SYDVKM. V shed 4 bases, J shed 4 bases, and the junction held 12 bases outside the gene matches. The length of the CDR3 is 16 residues. Time point meaning: sample taken at primary tumor resection. Sequencing covered unsorted whole RNA taken from tumor, nontumor lung or frozen PBMC. The cohort: approximately 66 early-stage, untreated non-small cell lung cancer patients.

The sequences come from PBMCs, collected at surgery. The rearrangement joins TRBV28 to TRBJ1-2; 7 bases match TRBD1. This TCR derives from a male donor with early-stage non-small cell lung cancer. The CDR3 loop is CASSSGQAIRAYGYTF. In DNA, the CDR3 is TGTGCCAGCAGTTCTGGACAGGCTATCCGAGCCTATGGCTACACCTTC.